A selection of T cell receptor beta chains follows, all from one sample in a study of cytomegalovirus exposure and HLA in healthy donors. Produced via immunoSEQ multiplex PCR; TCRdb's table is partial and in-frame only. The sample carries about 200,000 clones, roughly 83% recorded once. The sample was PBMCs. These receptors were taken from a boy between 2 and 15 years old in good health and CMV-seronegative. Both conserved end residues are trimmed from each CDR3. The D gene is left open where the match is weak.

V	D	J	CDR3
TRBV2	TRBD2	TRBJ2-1	ASSVAGDYNEQF
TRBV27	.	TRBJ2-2	ASSLVNGNTGELF
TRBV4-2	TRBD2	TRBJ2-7	ASSQDLGEGYEQY
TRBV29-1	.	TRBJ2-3	SAETGSGTDTQY
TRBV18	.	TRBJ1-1	ASSTQTSGTEAF
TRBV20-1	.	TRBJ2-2	SAAEWGELF
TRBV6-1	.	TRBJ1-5	ASRQGSNQPQH
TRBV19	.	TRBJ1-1	ASSIGGALKGTEAF
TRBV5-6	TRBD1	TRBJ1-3	ASELTRTGSFRTIY
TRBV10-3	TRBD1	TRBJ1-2	AISGRTGGAYGYT
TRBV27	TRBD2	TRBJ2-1	ASSLSPSGSYEQF
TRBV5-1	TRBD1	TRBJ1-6	ASNQGEGRSPLH
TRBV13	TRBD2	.	ASSSTSGSSYEQY
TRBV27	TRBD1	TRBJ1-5	ASSSGTGVYQPQH
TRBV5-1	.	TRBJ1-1	ASSLAEGTEAF
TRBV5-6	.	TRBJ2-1	ASSLVTGPSYNEQF
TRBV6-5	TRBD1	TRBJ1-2	ASSTRRQGDYGYT
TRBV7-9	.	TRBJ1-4	ASCGSVDEKLF
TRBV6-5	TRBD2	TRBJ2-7	ATRTSGGYEQY
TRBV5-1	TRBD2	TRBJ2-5	ASSSGSRETQY
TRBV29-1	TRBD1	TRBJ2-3	SAGAQGDIGTQY
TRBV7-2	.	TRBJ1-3	ASSLRRVSGNTIY
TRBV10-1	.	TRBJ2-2	ASSESWKQGHTGELF
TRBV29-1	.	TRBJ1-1	SVESSPGTEAF
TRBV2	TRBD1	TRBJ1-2	ASRGLNSTGVGYGYT
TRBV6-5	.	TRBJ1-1	ASGQGEAF
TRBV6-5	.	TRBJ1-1	ASSYSRRMNTEAF
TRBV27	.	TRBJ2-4	ASSELQGDIQY
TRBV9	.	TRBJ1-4	ASSPRALNEKLF
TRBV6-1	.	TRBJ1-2	ASSPPGGNYGYT
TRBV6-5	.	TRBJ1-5	ASSYSRGPQPQH
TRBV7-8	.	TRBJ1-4	ASSLWAPATNEKLF
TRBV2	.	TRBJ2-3	ASSGRGGNADTQY
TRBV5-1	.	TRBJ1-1	ASSQGTNTEAF
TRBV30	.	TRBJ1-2	AWSAPLRGYT
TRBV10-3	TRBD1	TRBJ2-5	ATAAGQGNLQETQY
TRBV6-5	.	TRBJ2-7	ASSWAGGTGEQY
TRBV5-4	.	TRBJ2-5	ASSSGGGRETQY
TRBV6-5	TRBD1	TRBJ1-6	ASSRQGLPGTLH
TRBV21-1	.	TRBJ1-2	ASSKALLDGYT
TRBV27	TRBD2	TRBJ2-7	ASSLGTSGAYSYEQY
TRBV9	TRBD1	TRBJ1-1	ASSTTGGGTEAF
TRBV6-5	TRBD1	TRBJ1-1	ASSRPGTGSTEAF
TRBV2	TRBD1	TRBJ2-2	ASSLDRAGTGELF
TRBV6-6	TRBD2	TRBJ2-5	ASSYEGGVAGVTQY
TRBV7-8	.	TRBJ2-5	ASSLAEVGAGETQY
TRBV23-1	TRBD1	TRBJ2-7	ANPGQKTYEQY
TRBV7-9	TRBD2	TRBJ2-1	ASSLGRNSGRPNEQF
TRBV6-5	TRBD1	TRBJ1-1	ASIVLQGSNTEAF
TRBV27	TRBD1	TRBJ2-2	ASSLTGGSGTGELF
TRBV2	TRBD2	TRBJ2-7	ASRLTGTSGSVTYEQY